Reported below is one T cell receptor (beta chain). What this receptor recognizes is not known. No quality values exist for individual bases; no much larger clone is one base distant. The cohort consisted of 670 or so healthy bone marrow donors. At the time of sampling, every cohort member was nominally healthy, though immune exposures that went unrecorded were likely present. The donor was CMV seropositive and was included in the group of some 290 seropositive cohort members. A peripheral blood sample was collected from each donor, and TCR beta sequencing was performed on peripheral blood mononuclear cells. Genomic DNA was extracted from the blood cell samples with the Qiagen DNeasy Blood Extraction Kit. The record originates from a study of cytomegalovirus exposure and HLA in healthy donors (dated by TCRdb to the late 2010s). Study-wide context: An earlier analysis of roughly 500 of the donors reported approximately 280 Gb of sequence data and 100 million to 120 million unique TCR beta sequences obtained from about 179 million T cells. An early release covering 500 to 750 HLA-typed donors comprised about 310 gigabases of sequencing data and about 90 million unique TCR sequences. Of the 300 to 450 genotyped donors, roughly 80% were placed in the genetic ancestry cluster associated with self-reported Caucasian donors. The study was designed to test whether signatures of past pathogen exposure could be identified by cataloging public T cell receptors. The study profiled the T cell repertoires of fewer than 850 subjects by immunosequencing and related them to cytomegalovirus serostatus. A separate validation cohort of more than 100 different subjects was used in addition to the roughly 700-subject first cohort. To predict cytomegalovirus infection status, the study combined high-throughput TCR immunosequencing, statistical association of individual TCRs with disease status, and machine learning. To study patterns of TCR occurrence, a later analysis re-analyzed previously published TCR beta repertoires from more than 550 donors and added high-resolution HLA genotyping. Rather than using new phenotypic data, the later analysis identified candidate immune exposures from TCR beta sequences and from how often those sequences occurred across donors. An earlier analysis of fewer than 750 of the donors used high-throughput TCR beta sequencing to judge whether each TCR beta V gene segment behaved as functional or pseudogenic. Donor age, sex, ethnicity and CMV serostatus were collected together with the repertoire data. Genome-wide SNP genotypes for about three fifths of the roughly 670 donors were used in a later genetic analysis, which treated that subset as a discovery cohort. Every discovery cohort repertoire had been produced on one sequencing platform. HLA typing covered class I and class II loci at four-digit resolution. Typing coverage differed by locus: A, B, C, DRB1 and DQB1 were typed in roughly 620-640 donors, DQA1 in 500 to 550, DPA1 in approximately 610, and DPB1 in 400 to 480. Roughly 5 DR-DQ haplotypes were handled as single units for association and clustering, since linkage in the cohort was strong. Among approximately 370 genotyped donors of the cohort, an average of approximately 200,000 unique TCR beta nucleotide sequences was sequenced per donor, of which approximately 19% were non-productive.

Results and caveats for the whole study, not just this receptor: A further reported finding was that TCR beta sequences accurately predicted the HLA-A and HLA-B alleles for most subjects in the first cohort. According to the authors, the approach could potentially be generalized to other disease states and immunological phenotypes. Correlated functional status among segregating V segments might be attributable to linkage disequilibrium, but an unknown experimental factor could not be ruled out. According to a later analysis, parvovirus B19, influenza, CMV and Epstein-Barr virus appeared linked to several top co-occurrence clusters. Immune exposure information for the cohort was limited to CMV serostatus. Because counts were too low, seventeen rarely observed V segments, including chromosome 9 orphons, were excluded from the earlier analysis of around 640 of the donors. When HLA alleles, especially DR and DQ, strongly co-occurred, TCR associations were difficult to assign to individual alleles. Most CMV-associated TCR beta chains appeared to be HLA-restricted in a later analysis, and the HLA associations seemed to be driven largely by CMV exposure. The study listed 150 to 200 TCR beta chains as associated with cytomegalovirus. The sequencing pipeline was judged likely to have produced a cluster of highly shared sequence variants as a technical artifact. In a later analysis, the rate of TCR association differed among HLA loci, with DRB1 alleles having the most associated TCRs and HLA-C alleles having the fewest. In a later genetic analysis, fewer N-insertions in productive TCRs were reported among donors in an Asian-associated ancestry cluster than the roughly 700-donor mean. In both the original and validation cohorts, the classifier was reported to diagnose cytomegalovirus status with high specificity and sensitivity. Specific HLA alleles were associated with around 18,000 TCR beta sequences at a false discovery rate of 0.05 in a later analysis. This cohort had only TCR beta chains sequenced, and the lack of alpha or paired-chain data limited which features could be detected. In vitro tests confirmed that a few of the cytomegalovirus-associated TCR beta chains recognize cytomegalovirus antigens. The 87-base-pair reads could not distinguish some IMGT-functional V segments, including TRBV6-2 and TRBV6-3, so those segments were excluded. In a later analysis, HLA-associated TCR beta chains showed more clonal expansion and lower generation probabilities than non-associated chains that were equally common. An earlier analysis of some 590 of the donors showed that most TCR beta V segments appeared in productive rearrangements either about 90% or about 30% of the time, which broadly matched IMGT annotations. Sequencing depth was assumed to be roughly uniform across donors in the presence/absence analyses, though that assumption may not hold. V-gene and J-gene trimming of TCR beta chains was associated with a missense DCLRE1C variant in a later genetic analysis, and the association was replicated in an independent cohort. Across donors, most TCR sequences were observed very rarely, whereas some public TCRs were present in many individuals. HLA typing was unavailable for some donors at each locus, so association tests used only the typed subset.

The library was built by means of the immunoSEQ multiplex PCR assay. The multiplex PCR relied on a mix of 60 forward primers for TCR Vbeta segments and 13 reverse primers for TCR Jbeta segments. The CDR3 region of rearranged TCR beta genes was amplified from genomic DNA by a multiplex PCR assay. On the Illumina HiSeq System, the amplified TCR beta libraries were sequenced as 87-base-pair reads. In the paper's pipeline: Across the 600 to 700 repertoires, a later analysis counted some 80 million unique TCR beta chains, roughly 11 million of which were shared by at least two donors. Raw reads were error-corrected and collapsed into unique sequences with a nearest-neighbor algorithm that merged closely related sequences to remove PCR and sequencing errors. CDR3 sequences were aligned to IMGT reference sequences to assign V, D and J gene segments. For a sequence to be retained, at least a six-nucleotide match to both a V gene segment and a J gene segment was required. A rearrangement counted as productive if the CDR3 had no stop codons and remained in frame with V and J, and every other rearrangement counted as non-productive. Following IMGT convention, CDR3 was defined as the stretch from the second conserved V-encoded cysteine up to the conserved J-encoded phenylalanine. In an earlier analysis of more than 550 of the donors, sequences lacking an unambiguous match to a single V gene segment were excluded. In an earlier analysis of 450 to 700 of the donors, V segments were called functional above 56.7% productive rearrangements and were called segregating when the between-donor standard deviation exceeded 5%. To diagnose cytomegalovirus status from the catalog of TCR beta chain sequences, a statistical classification framework was built. In a later analysis, V and J genes were assigned by comparing TCR nucleotide sequences against IMGT/GENE-DB human TR gene sequences. Using the TCRdist pipeline, a later analysis assigned CDR3 sequences along with most-parsimonious VDJ recombination scenarios. A later analysis defined each TCR beta chain by its CDR3 amino acid sequence plus V-gene family, and excluded reads lacking a unique V-gene family. To address suspected cross-contamination and a sequencing artifact, a later analysis removed 550 to 750 highly shared, low-generation-probability nucleotide sequences. In a later analysis, a clonal expansion index was calculated for each public chain from normalized within-repertoire ranks of inferred template counts. In a later analysis, generation probabilities were computed with a VDJ recombination model fitted to out-of-frame rearrangements, and the resulting probabilities were checked against IGoR. In a later analysis, hypergeometric tests were used to score TCR-TCR, TCR-HLA and TCR-CMV co-occurrence, with a repertoire-size bias correction applied to TCR pairs. To estimate false discovery rates, a later analysis permuted the HLA or CMV assignments 20 times. A later analysis grouped co-occurring TCRs with DBSCAN, adding TCRdist sequence similarity when clustering within HLA-allele-positive subsets. Co-occurrence clustering excluded repertoires with fewer than 30,000 or more than 120,000 public chains, plus five with anomalous nucleotide sharing. Sourced from immuneACCESS, this table was stored by TCRdb with only in-frame sequences that have V and J called. A share of the clones is absent; for the studies checked, an unresolved V gene accounts for under half, and the remainder has no known explanation. Clone size and V and J calls were adopted from that table, with D and trimming inferred from the DNA. The sample has 100,000 to 150,000 clones on record, 65% to 80% of them singletons. The biggest ten clones account for about 2.8% of the sample.

Via the germline V gene, CDR1 is MNHEY and CDR2 SVGAGI. Germline trimming: 4 bases from V, 5 bases from J; junction bases outside gene matches: 8. The CDR3 goes from the cysteine to the phenylalanine over 15 residues. Of all the DNA, just the CDR3 is kept, 45 bases in frame from base 1. The sequence derives from a middle-aged woman in good health and CMV-seropositive. The rearrangement combines TRBV6-5 with TRBJ2-7; TRBD1 aligns with 10 central bases. Sequenced input: PBMCs. The CDR3 region has the sequence CASSFGTGAPHEQYF. The DNA sequence follows: TGTGCCAGCAGTTTCGGGACAGGGGCCCCCCACGAGCAGTACTTC.